This passage covers 23 T cell receptor beta chains from one sample sequenced in a study of T cells in Graves' hyperthyroidism and ophthalmopathy. What was amplified from RNA transcripts were TCR beta CDR3 regions. Primed by the HTBI set, a first-round RT-PCR was run on the TCR CDR3. TCRdb ran MiXCR on the multiplex PCR reads and lists one entry per CDR3 protein. The data hold about 610,000 distinct CDR3 sequences, with just over 45% observed a single time. Material: peripheral blood or thyroid tissue (not recorded which). The receptors originated from a woman between 18 and 29 years old with Graves' hyperthyroidism.

J is TRBJ2-3 and V is TRBV7-6, with D tentatively TRBD2 (6 bases). The CDR3 is 15 residues long. The germline V gene has CDR1 SGHVS and CDR2 FNYEAQ. Trimming removed 5 bases from V and 2 bases from J, with 14 bases in between. The CDR3 region has the DNA TGTGCCAGCAGCCAAGGAGGGGCCCTCACAGATACGCAGTATTTT. It yields the protein CASSQGGALTDTQYF.

This sequence joins TRBV29-1 and TRBJ2-7; D is undetermined. Between the trimmed V and J ends, which lost 8 bases and 5 bases, there was a span of 16 bases. CDR3 size: 12 residues. Per germline, CDR1 SQVTM and CDR2 ANQGSEA. The CDR3 here is CSLTASSDEQYF. The CDR3 coding sequence is TGCAGCTTAACGGCGAGCTCGGACGAGCAGTACTTC.

This clonotype showed up many times. V usage is TRBV4-1 and J usage is TRBJ1-1, with TRBD1 identical over 7 bases. In germline, CDR1 is MGHRA, CDR2 YSYEKL. The CDR3 loop spans 15 amino acids. V lost 1 base and J lost 5; bases outside the gene matches: 7. The DNA of the CDR3 is TGCGCCAGCAGCCAAGGACAGGGAGGAGGAACTGAAGCTTTCTTT. This gives the protein CASSQGQGGGTEAFF.

This clonotype was seen many times. The chain's CDR3 is CASSLRSSGPYEQYF. The CDR3, as DNA: TGTGCCAGCAGCTTAAGATCTAGCGGACCCTACGAGCAGTACTTC. V and J are TRBV7-3 and TRBJ2-7; 7 bases map to TRBD2. Per the germline V gene, CDR1 is SGHTA and CDR2 is FQGTGA. J was trimmed by 2 bases and V by 1 base; bases with no gene match: 5. The CDR3 is made up of 15 amino acids.

This clonotype occurred many times. The J gene is TRBJ2-7, the V gene TRBV20-1; 10 positions agree with TRBD1. CDR3 length equals 13 residues. The V segment lost 3 bases and the J segment 4 bases; nucleotides outside the gene matches: 3. Germline V CDR1 and CDR2: DFQATT, SNEGSKA (reference sequence). The CDR3 is CSASGQGGYEQYF. CDR3 bases: TGCAGTGCTAGTGGACAGGGGGGGTACGAGCAGTACTTC.

The sample holds a few counts of this clonotype. The chain is built from TRBV12-5 and TRBJ1-2; TRBD1 aligns across 7 bases. Germline V gene sequence: CDR1 LGHNT, CDR2 FRNRAP. V lost 3 bases, J lost 6 bases, and 4 bases stayed unmatched. CDR3 length: 13 residues. The CDR3 nucleotides read TGTGCTAGTGGTTTAGGGACAGTAAATGGCTACACCTTC. Translated: CASGLGTVNGYTF.

This clonotype was observed many times. The J gene is TRBJ2-7, the V gene TRBV20-1; 8 bases match TRBD2. CDR1 and CDR2 from the germline V gene are DFQATT and SNEGSKA (reference sequence). The trim removed 6 bases at V and 7 bases at J, leaving 17 bases unmatched. This CDR3 has 15 amino acids. CDR3 in amino acids: CSAIPRPSGSGEQYF. The CDR3, as DNA: TGCAGTGCCATCCCCCGGCCTAGCGGGTCGGGGGAGCAGTACTTC.

This clonotype was counted a few times. The chain is built from TRBV4-1 and TRBJ1-5, with D perhaps matching TRBD1 (6 bases). CDR3 length equals 16 residues. V was trimmed by 5 bases and J by 5 bases, leaving 19 bases between them. Germline CDR1 and CDR2: MGHRA and YSYEKL. The CDR3 DNA reads TGCGCCAGCAGCTCCCGCTCCGGGACAAATTATCAGCCCCAGCATTTT. Amino acid sequence: CASSSRSGTNYQPQHF.

This clonotype was observed at least ten times. The chain recombines TRBV5-5 with TRBJ1-2; 7 bases align to TRBD1. The CDR3 length is 13 residues. Germline CDR1 is SGHKS and CDR2 is YYEKEE (reference sequence). J gave up 4 bases and V 4 bases, and 4 bases lay outside the gene matches. Here the CDR3 reads CASSRGQTYGYTF. As DNA, the CDR3 is TGTGCCAGCAGCCGGGGACAGACCTATGGCTACACCTTC.

Within the sample, this clonotype is medium-sized. The gene calls are TRBV20-1 and TRBJ2-7; 13 bases fit TRBD2. The length of the CDR3 is 14 residues. CDR1 DFQATT and CDR2 SNEGSKA come from the germline V gene (reference sequence). V was clipped by 6 bases and J by 6 bases; unmatched bases: 8. The CDR3 reads CSAGGLAGVSEQYF. In DNA form, the CDR3 reads TGCAGTGCGGGCGGACTAGCGGGAGTTTCCGAGCAGTACTTC.

This clonotype has at least ten counts. This sequence joins TRBV25-1 and TRBJ2-7; 8 bases match TRBD1. CDR3 length: 15 residues. J gave up 0 bases and V 4 bases, and 5 bases lay outside the gene matches. Germline V gene data show CDR1 as MGHDK and CDR2 as SYGVNS. The CDR3 region has the DNA TGTGCCAGCAGTGCCAGGACAGGGAGCTCCTACGAGCAGTACTTC. Translated, it gives CASSARTGSSYEQYF.

Many counts were recorded for this clonotype. The chain is built from TRBV30 and TRBJ1-1, with no clear D. Germline CDR1 and CDR2: GTSNPN and SVGIG (reference sequence). V shed 4 bases and J shed 7 bases, with 16 bases lying between them. This CDR3 spans 13 amino acids. CDR3 bases: TGTGCCTGGACCACCCCCGGGCTGAATGAAGCTTTCTTT. This gives the protein CAWTTPGLNEAFF. The variable domain in full, with the rest retrieved from reference TRBV30 and TRBJ1-1, is SQTIHQWPATLVQPVGSPLSLECTVEGTSNPNLYWYRQAAGRGLQLLFYSVGIGQISSEVPQNLSASRPQDRQFILSSKKLLLSDSGFYLCAWTTPGLNEAFFGQGTRLTVV.

V and J are TRBV29-1 and TRBJ2-1; 7 nucleotides agree with TRBD1. Germline loops: CDR1 SQVTM, CDR2 ANQGSEA. Unmatched junction bases numbered 8, after V lost 5 bases and J lost 4 bases. This CDR3 is 14 amino acids long. CDR3 bases: TGCAGCGTTCGGACAGGTACAGTGTACAATGAGCAGTTCTTC. It translates to CSVRTGTVYNEQFF.

The genes are TRBV2 and TRBJ2-7; 13 bases match TRBD2. V shed 6 bases and J 2 bases; nucleotides not matched to a gene: 4. The CDR3 is made up of 15 amino acids. Germline-derived CDR1 and CDR2 are SNHLY and FYNNEI. The CDR3 loop reads CASRPGTSGAYEQYF. The CDR3 region has the DNA TGTGCCAGCAGACCCGGGACTAGCGGGGCCTACGAGCAGTACTTC.

This clonotype was seen a single time. This may be a read error, as it is one base from a much larger clone. V gene TRBV9 combines with J gene TRBJ2-2, with 10 bases aligning to TRBD1. The CDR3 has 18 amino acids. The V and J ends lost 0 bases and 1 base, in that order; junction bases with no gene match: 6. Per germline, CDR1 SGDLS and CDR2 YYNGEE. CDR3 protein: CASSVARQGARNTGELFF. The CDR3 DNA follows: TGTGCCAGCAGCGTAGCGAGACAGGGGGCGCGGAACACCGGGGAGCTGTTTTTT.

V usage is TRBV7-7 and J usage is TRBJ2-7, with TRBD2 matching over 7 bases. The end of the DNA fits TRBJ2-1 better, so the J call may be wrong. CDR3 size: 17 residues. Germline CDR1 SSHAT, CDR2 FNYEAQ (reference sequence). CDR3: CASSPSPARGRVGEQFF. In nucleotides, the CDR3 is TGTGCCAGCAGCCCGAGCCCCGCGCGAGGGAGGGTGGGTGAGCAGTTCTTC.

The chain is built from TRBV7-8 and TRBJ2-5, with TRBD1 identical over 10 bases. The germline V gene has CDR1 SGHVS and CDR2 FQNEAQ. CDR3 size: 14 residues. Trimming removed 4 bases from V and 5 bases from J; junction bases left unmatched: 4. Written as DNA, the CDR3 is TGTGCCAGCAGCTGGGGGACAGGGGTCGAGACCCAGTACTTC. Protein: CASSWGTGVETQYF.

This chain joins TRBV7-6 and TRBJ2-1, with 11 positions matching TRBD2. V shed 5 bases, J shed 8 bases, and the junction held 11 bases outside the gene matches. This CDR3 contains 16 residues. The germline CDR1 and CDR2 sequences are SGHVS and FNYEAQ. The CDR3 coding sequence is TGTGCCAGCAGCAATACCGGGACTAGCGGAGTGTATGAGCAGTTCTTC. As protein: CASSNTGTSGVYEQFF.

This clonotype showed up many times. The rearrangement uses TRBV2 and TRBJ1-1, with D possibly TRBD1 on 5 matching bases. The V gene's germline CDR1 is SNHLY and CDR2 FYNNEI. Trimming shortened V by 11 bases and J by 1 base, and 14 bases separated the two germline ends. CDR3 length: 13 amino acids. This CDR3 reads CASRGESNTEAFF. As DNA, the CDR3 is TGTGCCTCGCGGGGGGAATCGAACACTGAAGCTTTCTTT.

Points on this clonotype: This may come from a read error, since a much larger clone is one base off. V usage is TRBV7-4 and J usage is TRBJ2-2, with D possibly being TRBD1 (7 bases). There are 14 residues in the CDR3. V was shortened by 3 bases and J by 6 bases, with 11 bases between the two germline ends. Germline V gene data show CDR1 as SGHVT and CDR2 as SQSDAQ. For the CDR3, the DNA is TGTGCCAGCAGCTTTGGAGGGGGCGCCGGGGAGCTGTTTTTT. Its protein product is CASSFGGGAGELFF. Variable domain in full (rest from reference TRBV7-4 and TRBJ2-2): GAGVSQSPRYKVAKRGRDVALRCDSISGHVTLYWYRQTLGQGSEVLTYSQSDAQRDKSGRPSGRFSAERPERSVSTLKIQRTEQGDSAVYLCASSFGGGAGELFFGEGSRLTVL.

The count of this clonotype is one. This may come from a read error, since a much larger clone is one base off. V and J are TRBV14 and TRBJ2-5, with D possibly matching TRBD2 (5 bases). V was cut by 4 bases and J by 5 bases, with 11 bases left in between. In germline, CDR1 is SGHDN, CDR2 FVKESK. The CDR3 covers 13 residues. CDR3 nucleotides: TGTGCCAGCAGCCCGGGATATAGGGAGACCCAGTACTTC. Translating it yields CASSPGYRETQYF.

The CDR3 DNA reads as TGCAGCGTTGTTCGGCAGGGTAACTATGGCTACACCATATATTTT. Protein sequence: CSVVRQGNYGYTIYF. V gene TRBV29-1 combines with J gene TRBJ1-3, with D possibly being TRBD1 (5 bases). The CDR3 length is 15 residues. V lost 4 bases to trimming and J lost 8 bases, with 21 bases between them. Germline CDR1 reads SQVTM; CDR2 reads ANQGSEA.

The V gene is TRBV20-1, the J gene TRBJ2-5, with 11 bases identical to TRBD2. Germline assignment: CDR1 DFQATT and CDR2 SNEGSKA (reference sequence). The CDR3 extends over 15 amino acids. Trimming at V came to 0 bases and at J to 5 bases, leaving 5 bases not matched to a gene. In DNA, the CDR3 is TGCAGTGCTAGAGATGGCCCTAGCGGGAGGGAGACCCAGTACTTC. It translates to CSARDGPSGRETQYF.